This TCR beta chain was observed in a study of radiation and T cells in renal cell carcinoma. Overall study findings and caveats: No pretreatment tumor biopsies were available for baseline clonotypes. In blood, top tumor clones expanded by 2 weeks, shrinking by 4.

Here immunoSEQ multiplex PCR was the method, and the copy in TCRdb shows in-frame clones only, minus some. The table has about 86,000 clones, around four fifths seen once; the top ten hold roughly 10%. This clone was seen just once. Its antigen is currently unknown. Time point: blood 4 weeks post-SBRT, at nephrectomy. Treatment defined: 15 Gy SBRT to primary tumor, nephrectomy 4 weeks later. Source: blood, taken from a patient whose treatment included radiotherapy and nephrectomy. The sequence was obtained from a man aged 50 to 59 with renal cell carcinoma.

The DNA for the CDR3 is TGTGCCAGCAGAATAGGGATGAACACTGAAGCTTTCTTT. This sequence encodes CASRIGMNTEAFF. This chain links TRBV28 with TRBJ1-1, with no clear D. Trimming pared 6 bases from V and 0 bases from J, leaving 8 bases between. The germline V gene has CDR1 MDHEN and CDR2 SYDVKM. The CDR3 sequence is 13 residues long.